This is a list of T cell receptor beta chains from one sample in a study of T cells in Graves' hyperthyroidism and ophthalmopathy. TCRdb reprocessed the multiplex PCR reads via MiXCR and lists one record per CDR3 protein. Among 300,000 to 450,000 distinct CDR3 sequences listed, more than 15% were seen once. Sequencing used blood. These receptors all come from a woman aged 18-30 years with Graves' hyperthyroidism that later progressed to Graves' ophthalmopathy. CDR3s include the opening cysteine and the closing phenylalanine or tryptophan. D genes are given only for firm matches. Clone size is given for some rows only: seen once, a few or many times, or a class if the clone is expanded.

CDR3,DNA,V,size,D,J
CASSSWTSGSKEQYF,TGTGCCAGCAGTTCATGGACTAGCGGGAGTAAAGAGCAGTACTTC,TRBV6-2/TRBV6-3,many,TRBD2,TRBJ2-7
CASSLINQPQHF,TGTGCCAGCAGCCTAATTAATCAGCCCCAGCATTTT,TRBV13,-,-,TRBJ1-5
CASSSTSSYNEQFF,TGTGCCAGCAGTTCCACTAGCTCCTACAATGAGCAGTTCTTC,TRBV28,many,-,TRBJ2-1
CASSMEAMSGSYEQYF,TGTGCCAGTAGTATGGAGGCCATGAGCGGTTCCTACGAGCAGTACTTC,TRBV19,-,-,TRBJ2-7
CATSRDRTAGNGYTF,TGTGCCACCAGCAGAGATCGTACGGCAGGAAATGGCTACACCTTC,TRBV15,few,-,TRBJ1-2
CASSRRQNQETQYF,TGTGCCAGCAGCCGAAGACAGAACCAAGAGACCCAGTACTTC,TRBV12-3/TRBV12-4,few,-,TRBJ2-5
CSADPAGESTDTQYF,TGCAGTGCCGACCCGGCGGGAGAGAGCACAGATACGCAGTATTTT,TRBV20-1,many,TRBD2,TRBJ2-3
CASSLADRGYYGYTF,TGTGCCAGCTCCTTGGCCGACAGGGGATACTATGGCTACACCTTC,TRBV7-9,-,TRBD1,TRBJ1-2
CASSYLTGETQYF,TGTGCCAGCAGTTACCTGACGGGGGAGACCCAGTACTTC,TRBV14,few,-,TRBJ2-5
CASSFISGRDNEQFF,TGTGCCAGCAGCTTTATTAGCGGGAGGGACAATGAGCAGTTCTTC,TRBV7-9,many,TRBD2,TRBJ2-1
CASSLDGNSGNTIYF,TGTGCCAGCAGCTTGGACGGGAACTCTGGAAACACCATATATTTT,TRBV11-3,few,-,TRBJ1-3
CASSPLREEGKNIQYF,TGTGCCAGCAGTCCGCTCAGGGAGGAGGGCAAAAACATTCAGTACTTC,TRBV28,many,-,TRBJ2-4
CAWGGTGRGAYEQYF,TGTGCCTGGGGGGGGACAGGGAGAGGTGCCTACGAGCAGTACTTC,TRBV30,few,TRBD1,TRBJ2-7
CASSFGVGDIEAFF,TGTGCCAGCAGTTTTGGGGTCGGGGACATTGAAGCTTTCTTT,TRBV28,many,-,TRBJ1-1
CASSQQGAHGYTF,TGTGCCAGCAGCCAGCAGGGGGCTCATGGCTACACCTTC,TRBV3-1,many,TRBD1,TRBJ1-2
CASSQGAGGYTF,TGTGCCAGCAGTCAGGGGGCTGGGGGCTACACCTTC,TRBV6-1,many,TRBD1,TRBJ1-2
CASSYSRRTEAFF,TGTGCCAGCAGTTACTCGAGGAGAACTGAAGCTTTCTTT,TRBV6-5,many,-,TRBJ1-1
CASSEYDSYQETQYF,TGTGCCAGCAGTGAATACGACTCGTACCAAGAGACCCAGTACTTC,TRBV25-1,-,-,TRBJ2-5
CSARDPAGQNTEAFF,TGCAGTGCTAGAGATCCGGCGGGACAGAACACTGAAGCTTTCTTT,TRBV20-1,many,-,TRBJ1-1
CASSLRSPQETQYF,TGTGCCAGCAGTTTGCGGTCACCACAAGAGACCCAGTACTTC,TRBV28,many,-,TRBJ2-5
CASSSVGNEQFF,TGTGCCAGCAGCTCAGTAGGGAATGAGCAGTTCTTC,TRBV6-2/TRBV6-3,many,-,TRBJ2-1
CASSEGFVSYEQYF,TGTGCCAGCAGTGAAGGCTTCGTCTCCTACGAGCAGTACTTC,TRBV2,many,-,TRBJ2-7
CASSPRLREWGAYEQYF,TGTGCCAGCTCACCACGGTTGAGGGAATGGGGAGCTTACGAGCAGTACTTC,TRBV18,many,-,TRBJ2-7
CASSYQTDRGWVVTEAFF,TGTGCCAGCAGTTACCAAACGGACAGGGGATGGGTAGTCACTGAAGCTTTCTTT,TRBV6-6,few,TRBD1,TRBJ1-1
CSVVYPSGNTIYF,TGCAGCGTTGTGTACCCCTCTGGAAACACCATATATTTT,TRBV29-1,-,-,TRBJ1-3
CASSFQGENEKLFF,TGCGCCAGCAGCTTCCAGGGAGAAAATGAAAAACTGTTTTTT,TRBV5-1,few,-,TRBJ1-4
CSARGGRSQETQYF,TGCAGTGCTAGGGGCGGGAGGTCCCAAGAGACCCAGTACTTC,TRBV20-1,few,TRBD2,TRBJ2-5
CASRVQGETSPLHF,TGTGCCAGCCGAGTCCAAGGGGAGACTTCACCCCTCCACTTT,TRBV25-1,-,-,TRBJ1-6
CASSPKPVTGNYGYTF,TGTGCCAGCAGCCCCAAGCCTGTGACAGGAAACTATGGCTACACCTTC,TRBV13,many,-,TRBJ1-2
CASSLWASGRSDTQYF,TGTGCCAGCAGCTTATGGGCCAGCGGGAGGTCAGATACGCAGTATTTT,TRBV11-2,many,TRBD2,TRBJ2-3
CAISGQADPNTGELFF,TGTGCCATCAGTGGACAGGCCGACCCGAACACCGGGGAGCTGTTTTTT,TRBV10-3,-,-,TRBJ2-2
CATSRFGLAGAFQETQYF,TGTGCCACCAGCAGGTTCGGACTAGCGGGAGCCTTCCAAGAGACCCAGTACTTC,TRBV15,many,TRBD2,TRBJ2-5
CASSLSGLAVGYEQYF,TGTGCCAGCAGTTTATCCGGCCTAGCGGTTGGCTACGAGCAGTACTTC,TRBV27,-,TRBD2,TRBJ2-7
CASSIGNTEAFF,TGTGCCAGTAGTATAGGAAACACTGAAGCTTTCTTT,TRBV19,-,-,TRBJ1-1
CASSLDLRRAEKLFF,TGTGCCAGCAGTTTAGATCTTCGTCGGGCCGAAAAACTGTTTTTT,TRBV12-3/TRBV12-4,-,-,TRBJ1-4
CASSRRATNEKLFF,TGTGCCAGCAGCCGCAGAGCAACTAATGAAAAACTGTTTTTT,TRBV16,-,-,TRBJ1-4
CASSQGGFGLAGWGTQYF,TGCGCCAGCAGCCAAGGAGGTTTTGGACTAGCGGGGTGGGGTACGCAGTATTTT,TRBV4-1,few,TRBD2,TRBJ2-3
CASSLARDGTQYF,TGTGCCAGCAGCTTAGCCAGGGATGGGACCCAGTACTTC,TRBV7-9,-,-,TRBJ2-5
CASSPEGGWVTGELFF,TGTGCCAGCAGCCCAGAAGGGGGCTGGGTCACCGGGGAGCTGTTTTTT,TRBV3-1,many,TRBD1,TRBJ2-2
CASSSGQPTYEQYF,TGTGCCAGCAGTTCCGGACAGCCGACCTACGAGCAGTACTTC,TRBV28,many,-,TRBJ2-7
CASSQSSPGDYEQYF,TGCGCCAGCAGCCAATCCAGTCCGGGGGACTACGAGCAGTACTTC,TRBV4-1,-,-,TRBJ2-7
CASSLPIAGESRGLRTGELFF,TGTGCCAGCAGTTTACCAATAGCGGGAGAGTCAAGGGGGTTGAGGACCGGGGAGCTGTTTTTT,TRBV28,many,TRBD2,TRBJ2-2
CASSEGGNEQFF,TGTGCCAGCAGTGAGGGGGGGAATGAGCAGTTCTTC,TRBV11-1,many,-,TRBJ2-1
CASSSHGVETQYF,TGTGCCAGCAGCTCCCATGGAGTGGAGACCCAGTACTTC,TRBV7-9,few,-,TRBJ2-5
CASRESPNTEAFF,TGTGCCAGCAGAGAAAGCCCGAACACTGAAGCTTTCTTT,TRBV6-1,many,-,TRBJ1-1